This TCR beta chain stems from a study of T cells in tumors after PD-1 blockade. Study background: Daily vismodegib 150 mg continued in a subset of anti-PD-1-treated patients.

This clone was seen more than once but under ten times. On average, squamous cell carcinoma was sampled 31 days after treatment began. Trimming shortened V by 5 bases and J by 5 bases, and 13 bases separated the two germline ends. The CDR3 has 15 amino acids. CDR1 is SGHVS, CDR2 FQNEAQ, per germline. The assay was immunoSEQ multiplex PCR, and TCRdb's table has in-frame clones only and misses some. The sample contains 12,000 to 15,000 clones, roughly two thirds of which appear only once. The specimen was tumor tissue, collected after anti-PD-1 treatment. The chain has TRBV7-8 and TRBJ2-6, with D unclear. This clonotype was obtained from a human donor with cutaneous squamous cell carcinoma. Here the CDR3 reads CASSISASRANVLTF. The DNA of the CDR3 is TGTGCCAGCAGCATTAGTGCTTCGAGGGCCAACGTCCTGACTTTC. Looking up the rest from reference TRBV7-8 and TRBJ2-6 gives the full variable domain: GAGVSQSPRYKVAKRGQDVALRCDPISGHVSLFWYQQALGQGPEFLTYFQNEAQLDKSGLPSDRFFAERPEGSVSTLKIQRTQQEDSAVYLCASSISASRANVLTFGAGSRLTVL.